One sample yielded the 32 T cell receptor beta chains listed below, sequenced in a study of blood T cell repertoires in COVID-19. Only in-frame clones appear in the TCRdb table, and some are missing; sequencing was by immunoSEQ multiplex PCR. The repertoire holds about 78,000 clones, with about 88% as singletons. The specimen sequenced was peripheral blood. The receptor set was obtained from a man aged 65 to 85 with active or convalescent COVID-19.

The V call is TRBV10-2, the J call TRBJ1-6; tentatively, D is TRBD1 (5 bases). CDR3 size: 16 residues. V lost 2 bases, J lost 7 bases, and 15 bases lay in between. Germline loops: CDR1 WSHSY, CDR2 SAAADI. The chain's CDR3 is CASSEEAGFVNSPLHF. As DNA, the CDR3 is TGCGCCAGCAGTGAGGAGGCAGGGTTTGTAAATTCACCCCTCCACTTT.

The V gene is TRBV5-1, the J gene TRBJ1-4, with 7 bases matching TRBD1. The CDR3 has 15 residues. Losses at the gene ends were 4 bases for V and 5 bases for J; bases not matched to a gene: 8. In germline, CDR1 is SGHRS, CDR2 YFSETQ. The CDR3 region is CASSGTGTVNEKLFF. CDR3 sequence (DNA): TGCGCCAGCAGCGGGACCGGGACAGTGAATGAAAAACTGTTTTTT.

This clone was seen once. The gene calls are TRBV6-5 and TRBJ1-5, with D maybe TRBD1 (6 bases). Per germline, CDR1 MNHEY and CDR2 SVGAGI. This CDR3 is 13 amino acids long. V was clipped by 9 bases and J by 4 bases, with 13 bases between them. The CDR3 region is CASQGPRNQPQHF. Written as DNA, the CDR3 is TGTGCCAGTCAGGGGCCGAGGAATCAGCCCCAGCATTTT.

This chain joins TRBV2 and TRBJ1-5; D may be TRBD1 (5 bases). CDR1 is SNHLY and CDR2 is FYNNEI in the germline V gene. Trimming stripped 4 bases from V and 7 bases from J, with 14 bases between. There are 14 residues in the CDR3. The CDR3 protein is CASSVFGGNQPQHF. CDR3 in DNA: TGTGCCAGCAGTGTCTTCGGGGGAAACCAGCCCCAGCATTTT.

This chain joins TRBV18 and TRBJ1-2; tentatively, D is TRBD1 (5 bases). Germline V gene lookup returns CDR1 KGHSH and CDR2 LQKENI. The CDR3 is made up of 14 amino acids. V was cut by 4 bases and J by 4 bases, with 13 bases left in between. CDR3: CASSLLTASYGYTF. The CDR3 coding sequence is TGTGCCAGCTCACTCTTGACAGCAAGCTATGGCTACACCTTC.

This clone was observed a single time. The V gene is TRBV2, the J gene TRBJ2-2; possibly TRBD1 for D (5 bases). V was pared by 7 bases and J by 3 bases, with 18 bases between. The CDR3 extends over 16 amino acids. Germline V gene lookup returns CDR1 SNHLY and CDR2 FYNNEI. The CDR3 region has the DNA TGTGCCAGCAAGGTCAGGGCGGTTCGGTACACCGGGGAGCTGTTTTTT. Amino acid sequence: CASKVRAVRYTGELFF.

The V call is TRBV30, the J call TRBJ1-4, with a tentative D call TRBD1 (6 bases). The CDR3 spans 12 residues. Between the trimmed V and J ends, which lost 4 bases and 8 bases, there was a span of 11 bases. Germline V CDR1 and CDR2: GTSNPN, SVGIG (reference sequence). CDR3 loop: CAWTGVGEKLFF. In DNA, the CDR3 is TGTGCCTGGACAGGGGTAGGGGAAAAACTGTTTTTT.

The chain has TRBV10-1 and TRBJ2-4, with D maybe TRBD2 (6 bases). CDR3 length equals 13 residues. Germline CDR1 and CDR2: WNHNN and SYGVQD (reference sequence). V lost 5 bases to trimming and J lost 6 bases, with 11 bases between them. The CDR3 region is CASSPGTVNIQYF. DNA for the CDR3: TGCGCCAGCAGTCCCGGGACTGTAAACATTCAGTACTTC.

The chain combines TRBV3-1 (or the pseudogene TRBV3-2) with TRBJ2-3; 10 bases are shared with TRBD1. There are 15 residues in the CDR3. V shed 1 base, J shed 6 bases, and the junction held 4 bases outside the gene matches. The germline V gene encodes CDR1 LGHDT and CDR2 YNNKEL (reference sequence). The CDR3: CASSQGQGADDTQYF. The DNA for the CDR3 is TGTGCCAGCAGCCAAGGACAGGGGGCGGATGATACGCAGTATTTT.

This chain joins TRBV28 and TRBJ2-7; D may be TRBD1 (6 bases). CDR3 length equals 13 residues. V lost 4 bases and J lost 0, with 7 bases in between. The germline CDR1 and CDR2 sequences are MDHEN and SYDVKM. The DNA for the CDR3 is TGTGCCAGCAGTTACAGGGTCTCCTACGAGCAGTACTTC. As protein: CASSYRVSYEQYF.

The V and J genes are TRBV7-9 and TRBJ2-1; D not certain. Trimming stripped 2 bases from V and 8 bases from J, with 13 bases between. CDR3 length equals 14 residues. Germline lookup yields CDR1 SEHNR and CDR2 FQNEAQ (reference sequence). CDR3 DNA sequence: TGTGCCAGCAGCTTACTCCTAGGTTGGGATGAGCAGTTCTTC. This encodes CASSLLLGWDEQFF.

Regarding this clone: A junction boundary mismatches the germline segment, possibly from a read error. The chain couples TRBV19 to TRBJ2-2; the D gene is possibly TRBD2 (6 bases). Germline V CDR1 and CDR2: LNHDA, SQIVND (reference sequence). The CDR3 length is 13 residues. The CDR3 nucleotides are TGTGCCAGTAGCCGGGGGAACATCGGGGAGCTGTTTTTT. Protein sequence: CASSRGNIGELFF. Together with reference TRBV19 and TRBJ2-2, the CDR3 gives the full variable domain: DGGITQSPKYLFRKEGQNVTLSCEQNLNHDAMYWYRQDPGQGLRLIYYSQIVNDFQKGDIAEGYSVSREKKESFPLTVTSAQKNPTAFYLCASSRGNIGELFFGEGSRLTVL.

This clone turned up a few times. The chain's CDR3 is CASSPPVDRVAYNEQFF. In nucleotides, the CDR3 is TGTGCCAGCTCACCACCGGTCGACAGGGTGGCCTACAATGAGCAGTTCTTC. The rearrangement joins TRBV18 to TRBJ2-1, with 7 bases that match TRBD1. Germline V gene sequence: CDR1 KGHSH, CDR2 LQKENI. The trim removed 0 bases at V and 2 bases at J, leaving 7 bases unmatched. This CDR3 region has 17 residues.

This chain joins TRBV27 and TRBJ2-6; D is unresolved. V lost 6 bases and J lost 3, with 6 bases in between. Germline V lookup: CDR1 MNHEY, CDR2 SMNVEV (reference sequence). The CDR3 covers 13 residues. CDR3 in amino acids: CASSQVGANVLTF. The CDR3 DNA is TGTGCCAGCAGCCAGGTTGGGGCCAACGTCCTGACTTTC.

In its sample, this clone was seen a few times. V and J are TRBV10-3 and TRBJ2-2; 9 nucleotides line up with TRBD1. J gave up 4 bases and V 6 bases, and 3 bases lay outside the gene matches. Germline lookup yields CDR1 ENHRY and CDR2 SYGVKD. The CDR3 is 14 amino acids. The CDR3 nucleotides read TGTGCCATCAGACAGGGGGCGGGCACCGGGGAGCTGTTTTTT. It specifies CAIRQGAGTGELFF.

This clone was recorded only once. The chain combines TRBV5-1 with TRBJ2-1; D perhaps matches TRBD2 (5 bases). The CDR3 is 14 amino acids. V lost 2 bases and J 10 bases, leaving 16 bases between the germline ends. CDR1 SGHRS and CDR2 YFSETQ come from the germline V gene. In nucleotides, the CDR3 is TGCGCCAGCAGCTTAGCGGCCCCAGAGAGGGAGCAGTTCTTC. This translates into CASSLAAPEREQFF.

This chain connects TRBV2 to TRBJ1-2; D not resolved. Germline CDR1 SNHLY, CDR2 FYNNEI. Trimming removed 9 bases from V and 8 bases from J, with 16 bases in between. The CDR3 is 12 amino acids. Here the CDR3 reads CASGRDLGGYTF. The CDR3 DNA reads TGTGCCAGTGGACGGGATTTAGGAGGCTACACCTTC.

The chain uses TRBV5-1 and TRBJ2-2; 9 positions agree with TRBD1. The CDR3 runs to 17 residues. Germline V lookup: CDR1 SGHRS, CDR2 YFSETQ. V was pared by 3 bases and J by 5 bases, with 11 bases of the junction left unmatched. CDR3 amino acids: CASSSRTGQGGTGELFF. The CDR3 coding sequence is TGCGCCAGCAGCTCTAGGACGGGACAGGGAGGAACCGGGGAGCTGTTTTTT.

This clone was picked up one time. The chain is built from TRBV7-9 and TRBJ2-7, with 9 bases fitting TRBD2. V shed 5 bases and J 2 bases; nucleotides not matched to a gene: 7. The CDR3 has 15 residues. Germline loops: CDR1 SEHNR, CDR2 FQNEAQ (reference sequence). The CDR3 DNA follows: TGTGCCAGCAGCCCCCCGGGCGGGAGGGCCTACGAGCAGTACTTC. Translation gives CASSPPGGRAYEQYF. Variable domain in full (rest from reference TRBV7-9 and TRBJ2-7): DTGVSQNPRHKITKRGQNVTFRCDPISEHNRLYWYRQTLGQGPEFLTYFQNEAQLEKSRLLSDRFSAERPKGSFSTLEIQRTEQGDSAMYLCASSPPGGRAYEQYFGPGTRLTVT.

This sequence joins TRBV25-1 and TRBJ1-5, with 11 bases identical to TRBD1. The CDR3 is made up of 14 amino acids. V shed 4 bases and J 7 bases; nucleotides not matched to a gene: 3. CDR1 is MGHDK and CDR2 is SYGVNS in the germline V gene. The CDR3 protein is CASSGGQGAQPQHF. The CDR3 coding sequence is TGTGCCAGCAGTGGCGGACAGGGGGCACAGCCCCAGCATTTT.

The V gene is TRBV10-1, the J gene TRBJ1-4, with D unresolved. This CDR3 has 13 residues. V dropped 10 bases and J dropped 4 bases, with 13 bases sitting between them. The germline V gene encodes CDR1 WNHNN and CDR2 SYGVQD (reference sequence). CDR3 loop: CATSRGFNEKLFF. CDR3 bases: TGCGCCACCTCGAGAGGGTTTAATGAAAAACTGTTTTTT.

V usage is TRBV18 and J usage is TRBJ1-1; no reliable D call. Germline assignment: CDR1 KGHSH and CDR2 LQKENI. The CDR3 extends over 13 amino acids. V lost 0 bases to trimming and J lost 6 bases, with 8 bases between them. CDR3: CASSPPGGPEAFF. CDR3 coding DNA: TGTGCCAGCTCACCACCGGGAGGCCCTGAAGCTTTCTTT.

The chain uses TRBV19 and TRBJ2-7, with 8 bases that match TRBD2. Germline V gene sequence: CDR1 LNHDA, CDR2 SQIVND (reference sequence). V lost 4 bases and J lost 1; bases outside the gene matches: 3. This CDR3 region has 14 residues. CDR3 amino acids: CASSSGRTSYEQYF. The CDR3 nucleotides read TGTGCCAGTAGTAGCGGGAGGACATCCTACGAGCAGTACTTC.

This chain links TRBV5-5 with TRBJ1-5, with D perhaps TRBD1 (5 bases). Looked up from germline, CDR1 is SGHKS and CDR2 is YYEKEE (reference sequence). V lost 0 bases and J lost 4, with 8 bases in between. CDR3 size: 14 residues. As DNA, the CDR3 is TGTGCCAGCAGCTTGGAGGCAGGGAATCAGCCCCAGCATTTT. Amino acid sequence: CASSLEAGNQPQHF. The whole variable domain, remainder taken from reference TRBV5-5 and TRBJ1-5, is DAGVTQSPTHLIKTRGQQVTLRCSPISGHKSVSWYQQVLGQGPQFIFQYYEKEERGRGNFPDRFSARQFPNYSSELNVNALLLGDSALYLCASSLEAGNQPQHFGDGTRLSIL.

V usage is TRBV29-1 and J usage is TRBJ2-1, with TRBD1 matching 7 bases. V lost 6 bases, J lost 3 bases, and 5 bases stayed unmatched. CDR1 and CDR2 (germline): SQVTM, ANQGSEA. This CDR3 contains 13 residues. CDR3 amino acids: CSVGDSRYNEQFF. In DNA, the CDR3 is TGCAGCGTGGGGGACAGCCGCTACAATGAGCAGTTCTTC.

The rearrangement joins TRBV5-4 to TRBJ2-7; TRBD1 matches at 8 bases. Germline CDR1 and CDR2: SGHNT and YYREEE (reference sequence). V lost 4 bases, J lost 4 bases, and 13 bases stayed unmatched. The CDR3 runs 16 residues. CDR3 nucleotide sequence: TGTGCCAGCAGCCCTGGGACGGGACAGGCGAGATACGAGCAGTACTTC. This translates into CASSPGTGQARYEQYF.

The chain carries TRBV6-1 and TRBJ2-1; 9 bases map to TRBD2. V lost 5 bases to trimming and J lost 3 bases; unmatched junction nucleotides: 5. Looked up from germline, CDR1 is MNHNS and CDR2 is SASEGT. The CDR3 length is 15 residues. The CDR3 protein is CASSTLAGDYNEQFF. The DNA for the CDR3 is TGTGCCAGCAGTACCTTAGCGGGGGACTACAATGAGCAGTTCTTC.

The chain combines TRBV28 with TRBJ2-7; tentative D call: TRBD2 (5 bases). Trimming took 3 bases from V and 1 from J, leaving 13 bases between them. The CDR3 loop spans 15 amino acids. Germline V gene data show CDR1 as MDHEN and CDR2 as SYDVKM. DNA of the CDR3: TGTGCCAGCAGTTTGGGGAGCCCCGGATCCTACGAGCAGTACTTC. It encodes CASSLGSPGSYEQYF.

The J gene is TRBJ2-7, the V gene TRBV30; D possibly corresponds to TRBD2 (5 bases). V lost 3 bases to trimming and J lost 6 bases, with 12 bases between them. Looked up from germline, CDR1 is GTSNPN and CDR2 is SVGIG (reference sequence). This CDR3 is 12 amino acids long. The CDR3 reads CAWRPEGAEQYF. In DNA form, the CDR3 reads TGTGCCTGGAGGCCTGAGGGAGCCGAGCAGTACTTC.

V is TRBV18 and J is TRBJ2-3; D unresolved. V was cut by 3 bases and J by 1 base, with 11 bases left in between. The CDR3 totals 15 residues. Looked up from germline, CDR1 is KGHSH and CDR2 is LQKENI. Here the CDR3 reads CASSPSPPGTDTQYF. The CDR3 nucleotides read TGTGCCAGCTCACCCTCTCCGCCAGGCACAGATACGCAGTATTTT. The entire variable domain, with the rest obtained from reference TRBV18 and TRBJ2-3, is as follows: NAGVMQNPRHLVRRRGQEARLRCSPMKGHSHVYWYRQLPEEGLKFMVYLQKENIIDESGMPKERFSAEFPKEGPSILRIQQVVRGDSAAYFCASSPSPPGTDTQYFGPGTRLTVL.

This clone has just a few counts. This chain uses TRBV6-6 with TRBJ1-2, with 8 bases fitting TRBD1. CDR1 is MNHNY, CDR2 SVGAGI, per germline (reference sequence). The CDR3 runs to 12 residues. Trimming at V came to 5 bases and at J to 5 bases, leaving 1 base not matched to a gene. In DNA form, the CDR3 reads TGTGCCAGCAGTCGGACAGGGTATGGCTACACCTTC. Residues: CASSRTGYGYTF.

Concerning this clone itself: The same CDR3 also results from other DNA sequences found in this sample. V usage is TRBV5-1 and J usage is TRBJ2-3, with D possibly matching TRBD2 (7 bases). Germline V gives CDR1 SGHRS, CDR2 YFSETQ. V was shortened by 0 bases and J by 4 bases, with 12 bases between the two germline ends. The CDR3 spans 15 residues. In DNA, the CDR3 is TGCGCCAGCAGCTTGGGAGGGGGGGCTCCAGATACGCAGTATTTT. Translating it yields CASSLGGGAPDTQYF.